One sample yielded the 26 T cell receptor beta chains listed below, sequenced in a study of vaccination effects on CD4 cells after COVID-19. What these receptors recognize is not known. Data came from immunoSEQ multiplex PCR; TCRdb stores just in-frame clones and leaves some out. The sample has tens of thousands of clones; around two thirds are singletons. ViraFEST expansion of antigen-specific CD4+ T cells with viral peptide pools preceded sequencing. Upon completion of 10 to 11 days in culture, CD4+ T cells were isolated. Each participant received a vaccine that was either BNT162b2 or mRNA-1273, given as two doses. The sequences come from CD4+ T cells from PBMCs cultured with HCoV-229E spike peptides, collected after COVID-19 vaccination. The source of these receptors is a human donor who received a COVID-19 vaccine.

This chain joins TRBV2 and TRBJ1-1; no clear D gene. CDR3 length: 13 residues. Deletions cut 7 bases from V and 6 bases from J, with 15 bases between. Germline V gives CDR1 SNHLY, CDR2 FYNNEI. The CDR3 sequence: CASISSPGAEAFF. The DNA of the CDR3 is TGTGCCAGCATATCCAGTCCTGGCGCTGAAGCTTTCTTT.

In its sample, this clone was seen once. The V call is TRBV24-1, the J call TRBJ2-3, with 8 bases lining up with TRBD1. Germline CDR1 is KGHDR and CDR2 is SFDVKD. This CDR3 comprises 15 residues. V was pared by 4 bases and J by 3 bases, with 5 bases of the junction left unmatched. DNA of the CDR3: TGTGCCACCAGTGACGACAGGGGACGAACAGATACGCAGTATTTT. Amino acid sequence: CATSDDRGRTDTQYF.

This chain connects TRBV27 to TRBJ1-4, with a possible D match to TRBD1 (5 bases). The CDR3 consists of 13 residues. Trimming cost V 6 bases and J 5 bases, with 10 bases left between them. Germline CDR1 and CDR2: MNHEY and SMNVEV (reference sequence). The CDR3 DNA sequence: TGTGCCAGCAGCCGGGGGGTAAATGAAAAACTGTTTTTT. Its protein product is CASSRGVNEKLFF.

The rearrangement links TRBV21-1 to TRBJ2-7; the tabulated D call, TRBD2, remains unverified against the DNA. TRBV21-1 is listed as a pseudogene. The CDR3 runs 13 residues. The CDR3 DNA sequence: TGTGCCAGCACCCTCGAGGAGGGAACCGAGCAGTACGTC. Residues: CASTLEEGTEQYV.

This chain joins TRBV29-1 and TRBJ2-3; TRBD2 is a possible D gene (5 bases). The CDR3 loop spans 10 amino acids. Germline V gives CDR1 SQVTM, CDR2 ANQGSEA. V was cut by 7 bases and J by 6 bases, with 8 bases left in between. The CDR3 protein is CSGGGDTQYF. In nucleotides, the CDR3 is TGCAGCGGCGGAGGTGATACGCAGTATTTT.

The chain joins TRBV5-5 to TRBJ2-3, with D unresolved. The germline V and J ends were trimmed by 4 bases and 3 bases, with 9 bases remaining between them. CDR1 SGHKS and CDR2 YYEKEE come from the germline V gene (reference sequence). The CDR3 has 13 amino acids. DNA for the CDR3: TGTGCCAGCAGCAGGGAAGGGACAGATACGCAGTATTTT. Its translation: CASSREGTDTQYF.

V and J are TRBV2 and TRBJ2-3; no firm D call. Germline CDR1 reads SNHLY; CDR2 reads FYNNEI. This CDR3 is 16 amino acids long. V shed 4 bases and J shed 0 bases, with 14 bases lying between them. CDR3 nucleotides: TGTGCCAGCAGTGTAGAAAAAACCGCTAGCACAGATACGCAGTATTTT. It codes for CASSVEKTASTDTQYF.

The chain joins TRBV24-1 to TRBJ2-3; 8 bases agree with TRBD2. The CDR3 spans 16 residues. Germline V gives CDR1 KGHDR, CDR2 SFDVKD. V trimming: 2 bases; J trimming: 0 bases; junction bases outside the gene matches: 3. Written as DNA, the CDR3 is TGTGCCACCAGTGATTACCAGCGGGGGAGCACAGATACGCAGTATTTT. Translation gives CATSDYQRGSTDTQYF.

V usage is TRBV1 and J usage is TRBJ1-4; TRBD1 is the table's D call and was not checked against the DNA. TRBV1 is labeled a pseudogene. The CDR3 runs 17 residues. CDR3 residues: CTSSPGHPDIANEKLFF. The CDR3, as DNA: TGCACCAGCAGCCCCGGTCACCCGGACATAGCTAATGAAAAACTGTTTTTT.

V usage is TRBV25-1 and J usage is TRBJ1-4; no firm D call. In germline, CDR1 is MGHDK, CDR2 SYGVNS. CDR3 size: 15 residues. V was clipped by 5 bases and J by 5 bases, with 15 bases between them. The CDR3 spells CASSPHTGGNEKLFF. In nucleotides, the CDR3 is TGTGCCAGCAGTCCCCACACCGGAGGGAATGAAAAACTGTTTTTT.

The chain is built from TRBV6-5 and TRBJ1-1; 9 bases are shared with TRBD1. The CDR3 is 16 residues long. The trim removed 0 bases at V and 5 bases at J, leaving 7 bases unmatched. CDR1 and CDR2 from the germline V gene are MNHEY and SVGAGI. CDR3 nucleotides: TGTGCCAGCAGTTACTCCCCGACAGGGGGAGGGACTGAAGCTTTCTTT. It is translated as CASSYSPTGGGTEAFF.

The chain has TRBV6-4 and TRBJ2-5, with D possibly being TRBD2 (6 bases). Looked up from germline, CDR1 is MRHNA and CDR2 is SNTAGT. V lost 2 bases and J 5 bases, leaving 12 bases between the germline ends. The CDR3 is 14 residues long. CDR3 sequence reads: CASSDNPGGETQYF. Here the CDR3 DNA reads TGTGCCAGCAGTGACAATCCTGGGGGGGAGACCCAGTACTTC.

The chain carries TRBV10-3 and TRBJ2-3; 7 bases are a match to TRBD1. CDR3 size: 15 residues. Germline V gene sequence: CDR1 ENHRY, CDR2 SYGVKD. Germline trimming cut 0 bases from V and 5 bases from J; bases unmatched to any gene: 5. The CDR3 region has the DNA TGTGCCATCAGTGAGTCGAAGGGGGCCGGAGATACGCAGTATTTT. As protein: CAISESKGAGDTQYF.

The chain combines TRBV5-4 with TRBJ2-5; D ambiguous. The CDR3 has 14 residues. Germline lookup yields CDR1 SGHNT and CDR2 YYREEE (reference sequence). The V end lost 4 bases, the J end lost 5 bases, and 15 bases lay between the germline ends. The CDR3 bases are TGTGCCAGCAGCCCCCAAGGAGTGGGGGAGACCCAGTACTTC. Translating gives CASSPQGVGETQYF.

CDR3 DNA sequence: TGTGCCAGTCTTGGCATAGACACAGATACGCAGTATTTT. Translating gives CASLGIDTDTQYF. This chain links TRBV19 with TRBJ2-3, with no clear D. Germline V gene sequence: CDR1 LNHDA, CDR2 SQIVND (reference sequence). This CDR3 is built from 13 residues. The ends were cut back, 8 bases at V and 2 bases at J, with 11 bases in the middle.

This clone was seen only a few times. This chain joins TRBV9 and TRBJ1-5; TRBD1 matches at 8 bases. V dropped 3 bases and J dropped 2; count of bases not matched to a gene: 4. Germline V gene data show CDR1 as SGDLS and CDR2 as YYNGEE. This CDR3 comprises 15 residues. The CDR3 here is CASSAGQVGNQPQHF. CDR3 DNA sequence: TGTGCCAGCAGCGCGGGACAGGTAGGCAATCAGCCCCAGCATTTT.

The rearrangement uses TRBV24-1 and TRBJ2-5, with 14 bases aligning to TRBD2. The germline V gene encodes CDR1 KGHDR and CDR2 SFDVKD. The ends lost 7 bases at V and 4 bases at J; junction bases unmatched: 13. The CDR3 covers 18 residues. The CDR3 region has the DNA TGTGCCACCAGCGGACCCGGGACTAGCGGGGGACCCGGAGAGACCCAGTACTTC. It encodes CATSGPGTSGGPGETQYF.

The CDR3 sequence is CASNPRTGPLNEQFF. CDR3 coding DNA: TGCGCCAGCAATCCGAGGACAGGGCCCCTCAATGAGCAGTTCTTC. The chain combines TRBV5-1 with TRBJ2-1, with TRBD1 matching over 8 bases. The CDR3 sequence is 15 residues long. The germline V gene has CDR1 SGHRS and CDR2 YFSETQ. The J segment lost 6 bases and the V segment lost 6 bases, leaving 11 bases of the junction unmatched.

This clone was picked up a small number of times. This rearrangement joins TRBV5-1 to TRBJ2-5; TRBD2 matches 13 bases. V gave up 5 bases and J gave up 5 bases; unmatched junction bases: 12. Looked up from germline, CDR1 is SGHRS and CDR2 is YFSETQ. This CDR3 contains 17 residues. Written as DNA, the CDR3 is TGCGCCAGCAGGGCGGGACTAGCGGGACTACGAGTGGAGACCCAGTACTTC. Protein product: CASRAGLAGLRVETQYF.

The rearrangement uses TRBV3-1 (or the pseudogene TRBV3-2) and TRBJ2-3, with 7 nucleotides matching TRBD2. From germline, CDR1 is LGHDT and CDR2 YNNKEL (reference sequence). Trimming removed 3 bases from V and 1 base from J; junction bases left unmatched: 1. This CDR3 comprises 14 residues. CDR3 protein: CASSQSGGTDTQYF. CDR3 nucleotide sequence: TGTGCCAGCAGCCAGAGCGGGGGCACAGATACGCAGTATTTT.

The V gene is TRBV3-1 (or the pseudogene TRBV3-2), the J gene TRBJ1-2; D gene uncertain. Germline lookup yields CDR1 LGHDT and CDR2 YNNKEL (reference sequence). Trimming removed 0 bases from V and 0 bases from J, with 5 bases in between. This CDR3 comprises 14 residues. CDR3 sequence reads: CASSQDPPNYGYTF. CDR3 bases: TGTGCCAGCAGCCAAGATCCGCCTAACTATGGCTACACCTTC.

This clone was detected a few times. The genes are TRBV12-5 and TRBJ1-1, with D uncertain. With 0 bases removed from V and 6 bases from J, the gap between germline ends came to 5 bases. Germline lookup yields CDR1 LGHNT and CDR2 FRNRAP. The length of the CDR3 is 12 residues. The CDR3 sequence: CASGLVLAEAFF. The CDR3 DNA is TGTGCTAGTGGTTTGGTACTCGCTGAAGCTTTCTTT.

This clone appeared once. The CDR3 DNA sequence: TGTGCCTGGAGTGTGGCGCCAGTAGAGGAAAAACTGTTTTTT. As protein: CAWSVAPVEEKLFF. The chain uses TRBV30 and TRBJ1-4; D is unresolved. V shed 0 bases and J shed 8 bases, with 13 bases lying between them. This CDR3 spans 14 amino acids. Germline CDR1 GTSNPN, CDR2 SVGIG (reference sequence).

The V and J genes are TRBV3-1 (or the pseudogene TRBV3-2) and TRBJ1-6; D possibly corresponds to TRBD1 (5 bases). The CDR3 is 12 amino acids. Per the germline V gene, CDR1 is LGHDT and CDR2 is YNNKEL (reference sequence). The V end was cut by 6 bases, the J end by 8 bases, with 8 bases between. The CDR3 DNA is TGTGCCAGCAGTCCAGGGTATTCACCCCTCCACTTT. It is translated as CASSPGYSPLHF.

The V gene is TRBV5-5, the J gene TRBJ2-5, with 7 nucleotides matching TRBD2. V lost 4 bases and J lost 9; bases outside the gene matches: 18. The CDR3 extends over 16 amino acids. Germline CDR1 reads SGHKS; CDR2 reads YYEKEE (reference sequence). CDR3 residues: CASSLNPTSTPGSQYF. In nucleotides, the CDR3 is TGTGCCAGCAGCCTAAACCCGACTAGCACGCCAGGGTCCCAGTACTTC.

The genes are TRBV11-2 and TRBJ2-7, with D possibly being TRBD1 (6 bases). The V gene lost 5 bases and the J gene lost 4 bases, with 15 bases spanning the gap. The germline V gene has CDR1 SGHAT and CDR2 FQNNGV. This CDR3 comprises 14 residues. This chain's CDR3 is CASSELGTQYEQYV. The CDR3 DNA sequence: TGTGCCAGCAGCGAACTAGGGACACAGTACGAGCAGTACGTC.